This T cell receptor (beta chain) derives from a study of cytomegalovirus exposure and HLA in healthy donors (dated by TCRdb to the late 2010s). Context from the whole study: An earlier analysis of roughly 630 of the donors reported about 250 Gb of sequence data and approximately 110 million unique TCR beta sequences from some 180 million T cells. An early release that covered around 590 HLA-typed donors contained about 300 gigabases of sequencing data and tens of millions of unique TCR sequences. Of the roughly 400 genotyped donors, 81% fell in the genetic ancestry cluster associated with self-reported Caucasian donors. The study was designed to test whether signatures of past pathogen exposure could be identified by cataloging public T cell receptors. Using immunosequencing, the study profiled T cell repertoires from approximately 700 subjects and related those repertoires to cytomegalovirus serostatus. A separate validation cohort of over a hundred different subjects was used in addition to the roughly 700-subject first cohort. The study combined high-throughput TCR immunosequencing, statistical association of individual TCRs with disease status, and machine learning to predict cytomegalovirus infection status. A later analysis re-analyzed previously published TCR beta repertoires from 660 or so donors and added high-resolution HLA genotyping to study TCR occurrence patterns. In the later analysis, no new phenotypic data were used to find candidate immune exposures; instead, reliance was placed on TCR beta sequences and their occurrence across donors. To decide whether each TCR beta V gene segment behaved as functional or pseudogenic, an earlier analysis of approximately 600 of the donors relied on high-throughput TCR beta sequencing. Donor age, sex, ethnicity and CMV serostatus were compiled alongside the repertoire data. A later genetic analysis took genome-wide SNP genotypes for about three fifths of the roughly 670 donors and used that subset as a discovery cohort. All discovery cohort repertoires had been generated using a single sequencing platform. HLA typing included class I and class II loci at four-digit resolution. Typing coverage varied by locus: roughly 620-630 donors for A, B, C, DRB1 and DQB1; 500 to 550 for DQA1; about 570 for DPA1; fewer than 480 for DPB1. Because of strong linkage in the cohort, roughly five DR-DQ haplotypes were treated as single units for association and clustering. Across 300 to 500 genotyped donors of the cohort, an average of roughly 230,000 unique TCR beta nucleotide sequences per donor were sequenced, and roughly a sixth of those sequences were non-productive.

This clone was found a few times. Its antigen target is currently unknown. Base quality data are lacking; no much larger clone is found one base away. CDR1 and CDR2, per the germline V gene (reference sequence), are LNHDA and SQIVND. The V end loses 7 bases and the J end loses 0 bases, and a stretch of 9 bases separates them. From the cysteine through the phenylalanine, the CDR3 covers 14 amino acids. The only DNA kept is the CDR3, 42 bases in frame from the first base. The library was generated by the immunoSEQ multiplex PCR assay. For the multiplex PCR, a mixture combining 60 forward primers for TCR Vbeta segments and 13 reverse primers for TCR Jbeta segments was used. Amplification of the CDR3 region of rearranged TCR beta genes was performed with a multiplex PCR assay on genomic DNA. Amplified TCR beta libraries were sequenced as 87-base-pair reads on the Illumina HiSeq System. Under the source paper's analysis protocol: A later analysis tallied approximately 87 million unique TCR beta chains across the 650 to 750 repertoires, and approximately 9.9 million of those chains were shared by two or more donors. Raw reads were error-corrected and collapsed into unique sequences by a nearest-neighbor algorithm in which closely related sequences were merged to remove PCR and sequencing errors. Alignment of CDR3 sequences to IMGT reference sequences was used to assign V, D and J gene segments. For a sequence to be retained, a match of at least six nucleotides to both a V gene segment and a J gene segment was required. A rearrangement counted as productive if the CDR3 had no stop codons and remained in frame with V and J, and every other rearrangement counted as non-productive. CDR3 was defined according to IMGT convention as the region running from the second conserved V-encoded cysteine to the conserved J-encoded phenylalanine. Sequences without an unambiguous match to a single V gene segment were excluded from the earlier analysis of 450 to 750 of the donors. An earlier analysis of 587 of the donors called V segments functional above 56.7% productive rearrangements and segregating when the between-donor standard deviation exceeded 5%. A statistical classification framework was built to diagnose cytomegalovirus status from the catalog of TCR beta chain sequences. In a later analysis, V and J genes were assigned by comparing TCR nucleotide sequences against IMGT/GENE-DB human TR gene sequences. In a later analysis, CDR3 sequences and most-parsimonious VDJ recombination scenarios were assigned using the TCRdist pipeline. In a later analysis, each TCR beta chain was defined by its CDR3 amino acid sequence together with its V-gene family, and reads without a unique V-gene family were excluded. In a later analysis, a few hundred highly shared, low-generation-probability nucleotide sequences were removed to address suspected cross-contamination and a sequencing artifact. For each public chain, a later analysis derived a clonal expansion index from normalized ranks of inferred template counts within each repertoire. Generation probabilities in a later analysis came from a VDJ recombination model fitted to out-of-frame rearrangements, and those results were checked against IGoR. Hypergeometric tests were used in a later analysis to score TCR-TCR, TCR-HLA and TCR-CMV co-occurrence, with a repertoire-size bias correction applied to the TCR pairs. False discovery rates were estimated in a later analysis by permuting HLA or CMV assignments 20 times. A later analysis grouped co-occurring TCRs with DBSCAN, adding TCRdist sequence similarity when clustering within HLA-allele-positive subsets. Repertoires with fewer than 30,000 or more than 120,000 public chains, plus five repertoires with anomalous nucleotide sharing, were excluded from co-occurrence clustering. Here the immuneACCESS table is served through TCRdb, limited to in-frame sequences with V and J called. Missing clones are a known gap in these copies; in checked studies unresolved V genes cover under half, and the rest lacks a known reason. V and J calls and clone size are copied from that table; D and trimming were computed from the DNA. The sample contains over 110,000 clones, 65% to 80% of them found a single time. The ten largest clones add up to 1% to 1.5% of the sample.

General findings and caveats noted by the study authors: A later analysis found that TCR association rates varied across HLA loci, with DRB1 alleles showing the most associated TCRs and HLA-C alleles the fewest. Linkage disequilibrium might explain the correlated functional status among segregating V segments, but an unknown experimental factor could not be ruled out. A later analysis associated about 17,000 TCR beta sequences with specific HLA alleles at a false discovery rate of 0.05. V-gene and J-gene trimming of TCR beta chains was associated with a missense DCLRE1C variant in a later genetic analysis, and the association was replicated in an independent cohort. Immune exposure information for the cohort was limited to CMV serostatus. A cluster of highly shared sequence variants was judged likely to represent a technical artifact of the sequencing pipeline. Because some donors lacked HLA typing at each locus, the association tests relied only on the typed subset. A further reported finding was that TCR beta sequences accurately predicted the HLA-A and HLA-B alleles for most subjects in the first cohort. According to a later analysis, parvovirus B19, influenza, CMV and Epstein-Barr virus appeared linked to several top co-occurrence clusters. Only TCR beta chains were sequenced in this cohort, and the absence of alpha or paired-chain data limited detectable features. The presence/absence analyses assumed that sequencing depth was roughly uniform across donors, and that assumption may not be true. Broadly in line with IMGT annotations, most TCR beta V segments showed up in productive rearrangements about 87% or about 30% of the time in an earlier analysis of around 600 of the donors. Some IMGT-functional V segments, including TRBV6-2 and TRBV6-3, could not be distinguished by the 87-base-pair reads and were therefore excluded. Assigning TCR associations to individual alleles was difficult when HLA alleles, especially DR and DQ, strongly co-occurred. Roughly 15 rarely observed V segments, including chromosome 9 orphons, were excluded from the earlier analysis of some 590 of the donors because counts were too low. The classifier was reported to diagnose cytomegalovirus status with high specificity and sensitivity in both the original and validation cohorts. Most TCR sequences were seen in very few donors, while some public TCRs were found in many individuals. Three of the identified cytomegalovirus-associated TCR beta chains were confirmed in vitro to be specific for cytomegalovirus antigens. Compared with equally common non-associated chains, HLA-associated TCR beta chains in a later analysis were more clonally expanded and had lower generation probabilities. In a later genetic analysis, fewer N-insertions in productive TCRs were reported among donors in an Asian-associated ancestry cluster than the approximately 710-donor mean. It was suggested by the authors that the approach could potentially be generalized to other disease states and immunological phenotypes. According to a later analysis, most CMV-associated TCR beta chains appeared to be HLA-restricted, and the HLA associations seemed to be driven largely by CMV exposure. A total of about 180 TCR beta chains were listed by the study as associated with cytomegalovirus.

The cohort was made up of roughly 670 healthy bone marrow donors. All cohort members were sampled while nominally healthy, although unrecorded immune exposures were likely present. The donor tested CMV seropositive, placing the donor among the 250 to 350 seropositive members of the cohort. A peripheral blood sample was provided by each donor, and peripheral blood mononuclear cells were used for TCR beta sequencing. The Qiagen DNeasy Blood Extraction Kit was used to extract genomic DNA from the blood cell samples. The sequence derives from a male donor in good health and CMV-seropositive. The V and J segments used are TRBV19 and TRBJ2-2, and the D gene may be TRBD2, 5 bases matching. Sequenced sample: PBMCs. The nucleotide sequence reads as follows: TGTGCCAGTAAAAAAGCGGCGAACACCGGGGAGCTGTTTTTT. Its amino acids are CASKKAANTGELFF.